The 3 T cell receptor beta chains given below trace back to one sample, sequenced in a study of blood T cell repertoires in COVID-19. Clones were read by immunoSEQ multiplex PCR, and TCRdb kept only the in-frame ones, dropping some. The table lists some 160,000 clones, approximately 86% of them singletons, with approximately 8.2% in the top ten. The specimen was peripheral blood. These receptors were collected from a woman aged 80 or over with COVID-19, enrolled during active disease.

The V gene is TRBV7-3, the J gene TRBJ2-5, with 10 nucleotides matching TRBD1. The V and J ends lost 2 bases and 4 bases, in that order; junction bases with no gene match: 4. CDR3 length equals 15 residues. Germline CDR1 SGHTA, CDR2 FQGTGA. Written as DNA, the CDR3 is TGTGCCAGCAGCTTAGCGGGACAGGGGAGAGAGACCCAGTACTTC. This sequence encodes CASSLAGQGRETQYF.

The chain uses TRBV5-1 and TRBJ2-7, with 7 bases matching TRBD1. The CDR3 contains 15 residues. The ends lost 0 bases at V and 5 bases at J; junction bases unmatched: 8. Germline CDR1 reads SGHRS; CDR2 reads YFSETQ. As DNA, the CDR3 is TGCGCCAGCAGCTTGGGGGCACAGACAGGGAACGAGCAGTACTTC. Protein sequence: CASSLGAQTGNEQYF. Together with reference TRBV5-1 and TRBJ2-7, the CDR3 gives the full variable domain: KAGVTQTPRYLIKTRGQQVTLSCSPISGHRSVSWYQQTPGQGLQFLFEYFSETQRNKGNFPGRFSGRQFSNSRSEMNVSTLELGDSALYLCASSLGAQTGNEQYFGPGTRLTVT.

This clone turned up a few times. J is TRBJ2-5 and V is TRBV5-1; 10 bases match TRBD1. CDR3 length: 18 amino acids. Germline V gives CDR1 SGHRS, CDR2 YFSETQ. Trimming took 3 bases from V and 4 from J; bases not matched to a gene: 15. CDR3: CASSSYPNDRGRIETQYF. CDR3 in DNA: TGCGCCAGCAGCTCGTACCCGAACGACAGGGGGCGCATAGAGACCCAGTACTTC.